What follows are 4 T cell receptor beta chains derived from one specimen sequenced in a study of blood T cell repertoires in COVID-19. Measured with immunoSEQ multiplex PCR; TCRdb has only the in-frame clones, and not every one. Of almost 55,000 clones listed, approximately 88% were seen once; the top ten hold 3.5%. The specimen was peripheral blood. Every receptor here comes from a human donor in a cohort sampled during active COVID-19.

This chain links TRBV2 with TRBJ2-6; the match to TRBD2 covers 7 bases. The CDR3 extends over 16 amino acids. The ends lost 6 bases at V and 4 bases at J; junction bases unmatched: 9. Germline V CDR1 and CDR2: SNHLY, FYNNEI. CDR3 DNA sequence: TGTGCCAGCAGCCTAGCGGACCCCTTGGGGGCCAACGTCCTGACTTTC. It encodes CASSLADPLGANVLTF.

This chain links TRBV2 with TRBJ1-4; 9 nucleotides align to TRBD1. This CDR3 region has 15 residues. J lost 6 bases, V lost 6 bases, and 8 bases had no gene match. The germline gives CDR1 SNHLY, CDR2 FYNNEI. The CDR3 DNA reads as TGTGCCAGCAGACTACAGGGGGCCCGGTATGAAAAACTGTTTTTT. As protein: CASRLQGARYEKLFF.

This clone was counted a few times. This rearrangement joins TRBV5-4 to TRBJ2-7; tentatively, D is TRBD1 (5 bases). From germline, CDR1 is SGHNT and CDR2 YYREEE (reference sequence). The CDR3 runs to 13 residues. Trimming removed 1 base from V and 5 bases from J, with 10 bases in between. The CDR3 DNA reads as TGTGCCAGCAGCTTGAGGGGTGCGGACGAGCAGTACTTC. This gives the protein CASSLRGADEQYF.

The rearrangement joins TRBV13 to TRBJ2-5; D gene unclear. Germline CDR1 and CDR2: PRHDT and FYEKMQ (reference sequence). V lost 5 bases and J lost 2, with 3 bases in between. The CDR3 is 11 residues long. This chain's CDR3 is CASSTQETQYF. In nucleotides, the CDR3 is TGTGCCAGCAGCACACAAGAGACCCAGTACTTC.